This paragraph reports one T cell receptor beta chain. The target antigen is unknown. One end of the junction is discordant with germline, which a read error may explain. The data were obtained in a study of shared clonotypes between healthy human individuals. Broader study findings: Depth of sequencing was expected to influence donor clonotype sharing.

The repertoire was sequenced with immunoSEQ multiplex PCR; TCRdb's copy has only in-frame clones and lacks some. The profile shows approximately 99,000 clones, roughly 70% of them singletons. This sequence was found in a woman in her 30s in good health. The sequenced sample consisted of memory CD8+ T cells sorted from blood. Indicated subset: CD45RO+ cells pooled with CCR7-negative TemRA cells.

This chain's CDR3 is CASREGGLAPGYTF. CDR3 DNA: TGTGCCAGCAGGGAAGGGGGATTAGCTCCTGGCTACACCTTC. The genes are TRBV2 and TRBJ1-2; a weak D match, TRBD1 (6 bases). Germline values: CDR1 SNHLY, CDR2 FYNNEI. There are 14 residues in the CDR3.